This T cell receptor (beta chain) was documented in a study of long-term antiretroviral therapy in people with HIV. Study as a whole: The earliest samples predate the 2015 immediate-ART recommendation by about a decade.

V was clipped by 8 bases and J by 0 bases, with 11 bases between them. Germline V gene lookup returns CDR1 MNHNS and CDR2 SASEGT. This CDR3 is 14 amino acids long. The run of the v3.0 immunoSEQ assay was at survey level. The method was immunoSEQ multiplex PCR; TCRdb's version includes in-frame clones alone and lacks a portion of them. This sample has approximately 33,000 clones, with roughly 85% found just once. Regarding the study as a whole: Post-ART diversity increased but stayed below transplant donor controls. Clones that expanded before ART (that is, prior to treatment) dominated the repertoire at all time points.

Amounts of 1-10 million cryopreserved PBMC were held in the samples before DNA extraction. Comments on this clone: What it binds is not known.

This sample comprised unsorted PBMCs, obtained 0.8 years before starting antiretroviral therapy. This receptor was identified in a man aged 18 to 29 with HIV. The V and J genes are TRBV6-1 and TRBJ1-5; D unresolved. Here the CDR3 reads CASWTLNSNQPQHF. The CDR3 DNA follows: TGTGCCAGCTGGACGCTTAATAGCAATCAGCCCCAGCATTTT.